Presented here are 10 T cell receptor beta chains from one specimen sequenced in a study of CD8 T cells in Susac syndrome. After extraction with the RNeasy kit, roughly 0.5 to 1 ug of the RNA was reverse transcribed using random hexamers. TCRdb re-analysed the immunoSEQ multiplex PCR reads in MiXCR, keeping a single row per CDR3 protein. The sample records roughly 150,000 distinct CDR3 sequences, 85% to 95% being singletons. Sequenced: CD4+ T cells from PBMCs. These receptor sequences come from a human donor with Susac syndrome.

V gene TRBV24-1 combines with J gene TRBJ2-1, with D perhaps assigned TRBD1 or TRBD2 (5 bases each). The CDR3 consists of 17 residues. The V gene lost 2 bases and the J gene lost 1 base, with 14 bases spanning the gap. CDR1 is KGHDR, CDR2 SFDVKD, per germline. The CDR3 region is CATSDYNRDGSYNEQFF. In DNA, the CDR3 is TGTGCCACCAGTGATTACAACCGGGACGGTTCCTACAATGAGCAGTTCTTC.

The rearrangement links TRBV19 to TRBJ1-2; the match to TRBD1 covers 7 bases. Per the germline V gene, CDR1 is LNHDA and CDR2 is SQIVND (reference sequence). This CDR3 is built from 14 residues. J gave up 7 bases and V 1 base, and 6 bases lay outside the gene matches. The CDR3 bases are TGTGCCAGTAGTATAGTTCACAGGGGAACTGGCTACACCTTC. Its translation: CASSIVHRGTGYTF.

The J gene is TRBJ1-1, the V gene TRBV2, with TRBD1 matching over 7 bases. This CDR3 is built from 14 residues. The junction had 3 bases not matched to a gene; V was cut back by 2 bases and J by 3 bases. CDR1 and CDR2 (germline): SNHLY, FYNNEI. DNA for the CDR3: TGTGCCAGCAGTGAAACAGGGGCATACACTGAAGCTTTCTTT. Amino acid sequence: CASSETGAYTEAFF.

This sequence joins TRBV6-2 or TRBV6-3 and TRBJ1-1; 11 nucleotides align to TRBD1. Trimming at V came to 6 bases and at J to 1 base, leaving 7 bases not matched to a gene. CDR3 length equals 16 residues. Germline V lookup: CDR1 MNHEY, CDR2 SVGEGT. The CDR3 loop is CASSHGQGAWNTEAFF. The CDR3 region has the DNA TGTGCCAGCAGCCACGGACAGGGGGCTTGGAACACTGAAGCTTTCTTT.

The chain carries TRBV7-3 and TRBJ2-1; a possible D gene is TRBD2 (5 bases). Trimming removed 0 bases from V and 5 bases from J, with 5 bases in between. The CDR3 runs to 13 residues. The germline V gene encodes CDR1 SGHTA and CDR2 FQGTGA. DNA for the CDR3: TGTGCCAGCAGCTTAACGCGGGACAATGAGCAGTTCTTC. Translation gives CASSLTRDNEQFF.

The CDR3 region is CASSLQGREQYF. CDR3 sequence (DNA): TGTGCCAGCAGCCTCCAGGGTAGGGAGCAGTACTTC. V is TRBV3-1 and J is TRBJ2-7, with D perhaps matching TRBD1 (5 bases). Trimming left V 4 bases short and J 7 bases short, with 11 bases between. Germline lookup yields CDR1 LGHDT and CDR2 YNNKEL (reference sequence). The CDR3 runs 12 residues.

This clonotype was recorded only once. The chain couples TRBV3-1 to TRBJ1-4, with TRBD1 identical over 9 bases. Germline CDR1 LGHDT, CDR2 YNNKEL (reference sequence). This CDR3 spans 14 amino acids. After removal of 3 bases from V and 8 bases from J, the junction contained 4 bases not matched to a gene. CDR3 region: CASSHLGQGEKLFF. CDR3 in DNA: TGTGCCAGCAGCCATTTGGGACAGGGCGAAAAACTGTTTTTT.

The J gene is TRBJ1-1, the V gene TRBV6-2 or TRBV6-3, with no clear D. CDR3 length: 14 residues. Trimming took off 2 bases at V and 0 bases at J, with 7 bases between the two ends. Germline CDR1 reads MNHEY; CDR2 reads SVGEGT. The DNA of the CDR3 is TGTGCCAGCAGTTACATTCAGATGAACACTGAAGCTTTCTTT. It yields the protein CASSYIQMNTEAFF.

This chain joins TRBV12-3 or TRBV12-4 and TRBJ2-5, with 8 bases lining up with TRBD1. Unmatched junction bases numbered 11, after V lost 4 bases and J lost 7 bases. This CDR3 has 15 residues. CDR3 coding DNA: TGTGCCAGCAGTTGGGGGACAGGAGAAAGTGGGACCCAGTACTTC. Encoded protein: CASSWGTGESGTQYF.

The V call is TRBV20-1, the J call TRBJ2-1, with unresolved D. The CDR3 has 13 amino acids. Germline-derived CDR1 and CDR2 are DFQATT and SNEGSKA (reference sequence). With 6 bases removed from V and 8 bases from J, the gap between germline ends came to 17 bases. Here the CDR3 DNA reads TGCAGTGCGGCGTTCGTCCCATTCGATGAGCAGTTCTTC. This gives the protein CSAAFVPFDEQFF.